This record looks at one TCR beta chain sequence and its context. All sequencing subjects had displayed CD8+CD57+ cell expansion on flow cytometry. This specimen belongs to a study of CD8+CD57+ T cells in acquired aplastic anemia. The germline gives CDR1 SQVTM, CDR2 ANQGSEA. This CDR3 has 15 residues. V lost 2 bases, J lost 2 bases, and 14 bases lay in between. Genomic DNA, the template, was used for profiling of the TCR beta VDJ and CDR3. TCRdb processed the reads anew with MiXCR; each CDR3 protein has one entry. Altogether under 150,000 distinct CDR3 sequences are present, nearly 40% being singletons, with the ten largest covering about 2.4%.

The V call is TRBV29-1, the J call TRBJ2-3; D is ambiguous. The receptor was isolated from a human donor with aplastic anemia. The sequenced material came from sorted CD4+, CD8+, or CD8+CD57+ T cells (not recorded which) from PBMCs. CDR3 sequence reads: CSVEIPRSPTDTQYF. The CDR3 DNA follows: TGCAGCGTTGAAATCCCCCGCTCGCCCACAGATACGCAGTATTTT.